The 29 T cell receptor beta chains reported below all come from one sample, sequenced in a study of OX40 agonist ivuxolimab in advanced cancers. Profiled with immunoSEQ multiplex PCR; TCRdb holds only in-frame clones, not every one. The sample carries 9,500 to 15,000 clones, roughly 80% recorded once. Specimen: CD4+ or CD8+ T cells sorted from blood, collected in a trial of the OX40 agonist ivuxolimab. These receptors all stem from an adult with an advanced solid tumor such as melanoma, head and neck, liver or kidney cancer.

The rearrangement uses TRBV11-2 and TRBJ2-7, with D possibly matching TRBD2 (6 bases). Germline V CDR1 and CDR2: SGHAT, FQNNGV. The CDR3 runs 14 residues. The CDR3 sequence is CAPRKTPGDYEQYV. The CDR3 nucleotides are TGTGCGCCGAGGAAGACCCCGGGAGACTACGAGCAGTACGTC.

The table lists this clone with a few counts. V usage is TRBV2 and J usage is TRBJ2-1, with 13 bases lining up with TRBD2. V lost 6 bases, J lost 6 bases, and 14 bases stayed unmatched. Germline V gene lookup returns CDR1 SNHLY and CDR2 FYNNEI. The CDR3 spans 18 residues. The CDR3 is CASRYSTGTSGIGNEQFF. In DNA form, the CDR3 reads TGTGCCAGCAGGTATTCGACCGGGACTAGCGGGATAGGCAATGAGCAGTTCTTC.

In its sample, this clone ranks as medium-sized. The CDR3 DNA sequence: TGTGCCAGCAGCTCTCTAGCGGGAGGGCCAGATACGCAGTATTTT. Its translation: CASSSLAGGPDTQYF. The rearrangement links TRBV7-9 to TRBJ2-3; 12 nucleotides agree with TRBD2. Germline loops: CDR1 SEHNR, CDR2 FQNEAQ (reference sequence). The CDR3 consists of 15 residues. V lost 4 bases, J lost 4 bases, and 3 bases stayed unmatched. The full variable domain, completed using reference TRBV7-9 and TRBJ2-3, is DTGVSQNPRHKITKRGQNVTFRCDPISEHNRLYWYRQTLGQGPEFLTYFQNEAQLEKSRLLSDRFSAERPKGSFSTLEIQRTEQGDSAMYLCASSSLAGGPDTQYFGPGTRLTVL.

The chain joins TRBV7-9 to TRBJ2-1; 9 nucleotides line up with TRBD1. With V trimmed by 5 bases and J by 7 bases, 6 bases remained unmatched. The CDR3 loop spans 14 amino acids. Germline V gene lookup returns CDR1 SEHNR and CDR2 FQNEAQ (reference sequence). CDR3 in DNA: TGTGCCAGCAGCCAAAGACAGGGGGAGAATGAGCAGTTCTTC. Protein sequence: CASSQRQGENEQFF.

The chain combines TRBV6-5 with TRBJ2-5; 12 nucleotides agree with TRBD2. Losses at the gene ends were 5 bases for V and 5 bases for J; bases not matched to a gene: 6. Germline CDR1 MNHEY, CDR2 SVGAGI. The CDR3 has 15 residues. The CDR3 spells CASSKTSGSGETQYF. The CDR3 DNA is TGTGCCAGCAGTAAGACTAGCGGGAGCGGGGAGACCCAGTACTTC.

This clone ranks as medium-sized. This sequence joins TRBV28 and TRBJ2-3; 7 bases are shared with TRBD2. This CDR3 comprises 16 residues. V shed 3 bases, J shed 1 base, and the junction held 7 bases outside the gene matches. Germline V lookup: CDR1 MDHEN, CDR2 SYDVKM. The CDR3 coding sequence is TGTGCCAGCAGTTTGGAGGCGGGAGCGGGCACAGATACGCAGTATTTT. This encodes CASSLEAGAGTDTQYF.

The J gene is TRBJ1-5, the V gene TRBV27, with D tentatively TRBD1 (5 bases). The CDR3 loop spans 15 amino acids. V was trimmed by 5 bases and J by 1 base, leaving 12 bases between them. The germline gives CDR1 MNHEY, CDR2 SMNVEV (reference sequence). Here the CDR3 reads CASSNYRDSNQPQHF. As DNA, the CDR3 is TGTGCCAGCAGTAACTACCGGGACAGCAATCAGCCCCAGCATTTT.

The CDR3 region has the DNA TGTGCCAGCAGCGTAGAAGGAGCCTCCTACAATGAGCAGTTCTTC. This gives the protein CASSVEGASYNEQFF. The chain recombines TRBV9 with TRBJ2-1; D not resolved. Per germline, CDR1 SGDLS and CDR2 YYNGEE. CDR3 length equals 15 residues. Trimming cost V 0 bases and J 0 bases, with 7 bases left between them.

The rearrangement uses TRBV9 and TRBJ2-3; 8 positions match TRBD2. The CDR3 contains 15 residues. V gave up 3 bases and J gave up 3 bases; unmatched junction bases: 6. Germline assignment: CDR1 SGDLS and CDR2 YYNGEE. CDR3 region: CASSAPGTRTDTQYF. As DNA, the CDR3 is TGTGCCAGCAGCGCGCCCGGGACTAGGACAGATACGCAGTATTTT.

The rearrangement uses TRBV7-9 and TRBJ1-5; the match to TRBD1 covers 9 bases. J was trimmed by 4 bases and V by 5 bases; bases with no gene match: 12. This CDR3 spans 17 amino acids. Germline values: CDR1 SEHNR, CDR2 FQNEAQ (reference sequence). CDR3 protein: CASSRAGGQGTNQPQHF. CDR3 in DNA: TGTGCCAGCAGCAGGGCGGGGGGACAGGGCACAAATCAGCCCCAGCATTTT.

V is TRBV2 and J is TRBJ2-1; the match to TRBD2 covers 8 bases. This CDR3 spans 14 amino acids. Germline trimming cut 4 bases from V and 2 bases from J; bases unmatched to any gene: 1. The germline V gene encodes CDR1 SNHLY and CDR2 FYNNEI. The CDR3 bases are TGTGCCAGCAGTGGACTAGCGACCTACAATGAGCAGTTCTTC. Translated: CASSGLATYNEQFF.

The CDR3 DNA reads TGTGCCAGCAGCTTAGACAGAAACCCTGGAAACACCATATATTTT. It yields the protein CASSLDRNPGNTIYF. The chain carries TRBV7-9 and TRBJ1-3, with D hard to call. There are 15 residues in the CDR3. CDR1 SEHNR and CDR2 FQNEAQ come from the germline V gene (reference sequence). V was clipped by 1 base and J by 2 bases, with 9 bases between them. Full variable domain (missing parts from reference TRBV7-9 and TRBJ1-3): DTGVSQNPRHKITKRGQNVTFRCDPISEHNRLYWYRQTLGQGPEFLTYFQNEAQLEKSRLLSDRFSAERPKGSFSTLEIQRTEQGDSAMYLCASSLDRNPGNTIYFGEGSWLTVV.

This clone has only one observation. J is TRBJ1-1 and V is TRBV4-1; no clear D. Per the germline V gene, CDR1 is MGHRA and CDR2 is YSYEKL. CDR3 length: 17 residues. Trimming cost V 3 bases and J 1 base, with 18 bases left between them. CDR3 protein: CASSQGSRPAGNTEAFF. CDR3 DNA: TGCGCCAGCAGCCAGGGATCGAGGCCGGCAGGGAACACTGAAGCTTTCTTT.

The chain is built from TRBV27 and TRBJ1-5; tentative D call: TRBD1 (5 bases). The CDR3 covers 13 residues. Trimming took off 4 bases at V and 11 bases at J, with 15 bases between the two ends. CDR1 MNHEY and CDR2 SMNVEV come from the germline V gene (reference sequence). The CDR3 protein is CASSSGPVLTQHF. The DNA of the CDR3 is TGTGCCAGCAGTTCGGGGCCGGTTTTGACCCAGCATTTT.

The chain joins TRBV18 to TRBJ2-3, with D maybe TRBD2 (5 bases). With 0 bases removed from V and 1 base from J, the gap between germline ends came to 11 bases. The CDR3 totals 16 residues. CDR1 and CDR2 (germline): KGHSH, LQKENI. The CDR3 reads CASSPPSAGRTDTQYF. CDR3 nucleotides: TGTGCCAGCTCACCACCGTCTGCGGGCCGCACAGATACGCAGTATTTT.

This rearrangement joins TRBV5-6 to TRBJ2-5; 9 bases are shared with TRBD2. Per germline, CDR1 SGHDT and CDR2 YYEEEE. Unmatched junction bases numbered 1, after V lost 0 bases and J lost 7 bases. This CDR3 spans 13 amino acids. The CDR3 DNA reads as TGTGCCAGCAGCTTGGGGCGGGAGGGGACCCAGTACTTC. This gives the protein CASSLGREGTQYF. The entire variable domain, with the rest obtained from reference TRBV5-6 and TRBJ2-5, is as follows: DAGVTQSPTHLIKTRGQQVTLRCSPKSGHDTVSWYQQALGQGPQFIFQYYEEEERQRGNFPDRFSGHQFPNYSSELNVNALLLGDSALYLCASSLGREGTQYFGPGTRLLVL.

This clone has only a few counts. The J gene is TRBJ1-5, the V gene TRBV28, with D possibly matching TRBD1 (5 bases). V was shortened by 7 bases and J by 1 base, with 14 bases between the two germline ends. Per the germline V gene, CDR1 is MDHEN and CDR2 is SYDVKM. The CDR3 length is 15 residues. The CDR3 sequence is CASTWGGSSNQPQHF. CDR3 in DNA: TGTGCCAGCACCTGGGGGGGATCCAGCAATCAGCCCCAGCATTTT.

This sequence joins TRBV7-3 and TRBJ2-1; no clear D. Germline loops: CDR1 SGHTA, CDR2 FQGTGA. V was shortened by 4 bases and J by 8 bases, with 18 bases between the two germline ends. The CDR3 has 15 residues. Here the CDR3 reads CASSSPRLYRDEQFF. The DNA for the CDR3 is TGTGCCAGCAGCTCGCCACGACTCTATAGAGATGAGCAGTTCTTC. The entire variable domain, with the rest obtained from reference TRBV7-3 and TRBJ2-1, is as follows: GAGVSQTPSNKVTEKGKYVELRCDPISGHTALYWYRQSLGQGPEFLIYFQGTGAADDSGLPNDRFFAVRPEGSVSTLKIQRTERGDSAVYLCASSSPRLYRDEQFFGPGTRLTVL.

In its sample, this clone was seen a few times. The chain links TRBV9 to TRBJ2-2; D unresolved. The length of the CDR3 is 13 residues. The germline gives CDR1 SGDLS, CDR2 YYNGEE. The V gene lost 0 bases and the J gene lost 4 bases, with 4 bases spanning the gap. This CDR3 is CASSVATTGELFF. CDR3 nucleotides: TGTGCCAGCAGCGTAGCTACCACCGGGGAGCTGTTTTTT.

The rearrangement joins TRBV23-1 to TRBJ1-1; D unresolved. TRBV23-1 is assigned to the ORF class and has an uncertain function. V was cut by 2 bases and J by 1 base, with 5 bases left in between. The CDR3 extends over 13 amino acids. CDR3 protein: CASSQPGNTEAFF. CDR3 nucleotide sequence: TGCGCCAGCAGTCAACCCGGGAACACTGAAGCTTTCTTT.

This clone is medium-sized in the sample. J is TRBJ2-5 and V is TRBV11-2; TRBD1 might be the D (5 bases). Germline V gene sequence: CDR1 SGHAT, CDR2 FQNNGV. The CDR3 spans 15 residues. The V end lost 1 base, the J end lost 1 base, and 10 bases lay between the germline ends. CDR3 DNA: TGTGCCAGCAGCTTAGGTCTAGGGGTCCAAGAGACCCAGTACTTC. Translated: CASSLGLGVQETQYF.

CDR3 sequence (DNA): TGTGCCAGCCGCGTCCTAGGGGGCAATGAGCAGTTCTTC. It translates to CASRVLGGNEQFF. The V gene is TRBV5-8, the J gene TRBJ2-1; D possibly corresponds to TRBD1 (6 bases). This CDR3 contains 13 residues. V dropped 7 bases and J dropped 6 bases, with 14 bases sitting between them. The germline CDR1 and CDR2 sequences are SGHTS and YDEGEE.

The chain has TRBV6-6 and TRBJ2-7; perhaps D is TRBD1 or TRBD2 (6 bases each). V was clipped by 6 bases and J by 2 bases, with 17 bases between them. The CDR3 length is 15 residues. The germline CDR1 and CDR2 sequences are MNHNY and SVGAGI (reference sequence). The CDR3 sequence is CASSHPEGGTYEQYV. The CDR3 DNA follows: TGTGCCAGCAGCCACCCAGAGGGGGGAACCTACGAGCAGTACGTC.

J is TRBJ2-5 and V is TRBV15; no reliable D call. CDR1 and CDR2 from the germline V gene are LNHNV and YYDKDF (reference sequence). With 2 bases removed from V and 2 bases from J, the gap between germline ends came to 3 bases. The CDR3 consists of 12 residues. The CDR3 DNA reads TGTGCCACCAGCAGACAGCAAGAGACCCAGTACTTC. Its protein is CATSRQQETQYF.

Within the sample, this clone is medium-sized (0.01 to 0.1%). V is TRBV7-9 and J is TRBJ1-2; D not resolved. The CDR3 is 16 residues long. The germline gives CDR1 SEHNR, CDR2 FQNEAQ (reference sequence). Trimming stripped 1 base from V and 4 bases from J, with 16 bases between. CDR3 nucleotide sequence: TGTGCCAGCAGCTTAGGCGACCCCCCGACCAGCTATGGCTACACCTTC. Translating it yields CASSLGDPPTSYGYTF.

This clone has only a few counts. V and J are TRBV10-1 and TRBJ2-5; D is ambiguous. The CDR3 runs to 15 residues. Germline loops: CDR1 WNHNN, CDR2 SYGVQD (reference sequence). Trimming pared 3 bases from V and 1 base from J, leaving 12 bases between. In DNA, the CDR3 is TGCGCCAGCAGTGAAACGGCCGCCCTCCAAGAGACCCAGTACTTC. It is translated as CASSETAALQETQYF.

J is TRBJ2-2 and V is TRBV21-1; the DNA was not compared with TRBD1, the D call given in the table. TRBV21-1 is a known pseudogene. This CDR3 comprises 17 residues. CDR3 sequence reads: CASSKVPGQANTGELFF. CDR3 DNA sequence: TGTGCCAGCAGCAAAGTTCCAGGGCAGGCCAACACCGGGGAGCTGTTTTTT.

The CDR3 DNA reads TGCGCCAGCAGCCTGGACACGGGGGTCTACGAGCAGTACTTC. The encoded protein is CASSLDTGVYEQYF. The gene calls are TRBV5-1 and TRBJ2-7; D may be TRBD2 (6 bases). CDR3 length: 14 residues. Germline CDR1 SGHRS, CDR2 YFSETQ. Deletions cut 4 bases from V and 3 bases from J, with 14 bases between.

The chain employs TRBV5-1 and TRBJ1-2, with 8 bases aligning to TRBD1. V shed 3 bases, J shed 1 base, and the junction held 8 bases outside the gene matches. Germline V gene sequence: CDR1 SGHRS, CDR2 YFSETQ. The length of the CDR3 is 16 residues. The CDR3: CASSSGQGVHNYGYTF. In DNA, the CDR3 is TGCGCCAGCAGCTCCGGACAGGGAGTTCATAACTATGGCTACACCTTC.